Detailed here is one T cell receptor beta chain. Its matching antigen is unknown. TCRdb's table, derived via immunoSEQ multiplex PCR, lists solely in-frame clones and lacks some. The table has 2 million to 2.5 million clones, approximately 96% seen once. This record belongs to a study of shared clonotypes between healthy human individuals. Study-wide findings and caveats: Sequencing depth was expected to influence donor clonotype sharing. Naive subsets generally exceeded memory subsets in estimated richness. Sampling was confined to blood; repertoires within tissues likely differ. Non-shared clonotypes had lower generation probabilities than clonotypes shared by all four sorted-subset donors.

The CDR3 is 15 residues long. V shed 5 bases, J shed 7 bases, and the junction held 11 bases outside the gene matches. Germline CDR1 and CDR2: LNHDA and SQIVND (reference sequence). The receptor's source is a man younger than 35 in good health. This chain joins TRBV19 and TRBJ1-5; 7 bases map to TRBD1. The sample was naive CD4+ T cells sorted from blood. Subset noted: CD45RA+ positively selected. As DNA, the CDR3 is TGTGCCAGTAGTCTCGCTACGGGACAGTTCCAGCCCCAGCATTTT. Its translation is CASSLATGQFQPQHF.